This paragraph reports one T cell receptor (beta chain). Its cognate antigen is unknown. These data originate in a study of response to subunit inactivated influenza vaccine. Findings and caveats of the study: It was suggested by the authors that few new T cells are recruited by each seasonal influenza vaccination.

Germline V gene sequence: CDR1 SGHVS, CDR2 FQNEAQ. V was cut by 5 bases and J by 2 bases, with 24 bases left in between. The CDR3 runs 18 residues. In TCRdb, the RT-PCR reads were re-called with MiXCR into one record per CDR3 protein. Altogether hundreds of thousands of distinct CDR3 sequences are present, around 18% being singletons, with the ten largest covering 11%. This TCR was sampled from a man aged 45-65 years who received an inactivated influenza vaccine. Sequencing used PBMCs from blood, obtained about 5 days after vaccination. This chain joins TRBV7-8 and TRBJ2-5; tentative D call: TRBD1 (5 bases). The CDR3 DNA sequence: TGTGCCAGCAGCCTCCGTCGGGCTTGGGGCGAAATTCAAGAGACCCAGTACTTC. Translating it yields CASSLRRAWGEIQETQYF.